These 28 T cell receptor beta chains came from one sample sequenced in a study of molecular identifiers for immune sequencing clone quantification. TCRdb processed the PCR reads anew with MiXCR; each CDR3 protein has one entry. The table has 60,000 to 80,000 distinct CDR3 sequences, about 18% seen once. The material sequenced was naive CD8+ T cells from blood, with Jurkat cell RNA spiked in. Subset denoted: FACS-sorted CD8+CD4-CCR7+CD45RA+ naive T cells. The receptors shown here come from a human donor in good health. Some libraries in this study had Jurkat cell RNA spiked in.

This clonotype was seen many times. This chain joins TRBV28 and TRBJ1-4, with D unresolved. Between the trimmed V and J ends, which lost 6 bases and 4 bases, there was a span of 12 bases. Germline V gives CDR1 MDHEN, CDR2 SYDVKM. This CDR3 is built from 14 residues. The DNA of the CDR3 is TGTGCCAGCAGCTGGATCGCGGATAATGAAAAACTGTTTTTT. Amino acids: CASSWIADNEKLFF.

Concerning this clonotype itself: A much larger clone sits a single nucleotide away, making a read error possible. The CDR3 ends on some other residue instead of the conserved phenylalanine or tryptophan, so this is likely a read error. V is TRBV19 and J is TRBJ1-5; no firm D call. The V end was cut by 2 bases, the J end by 1 base, with 9 bases between. The CDR3 has 15 amino acids. The V gene's germline CDR1 is LNHDA and CDR2 SQIVND (reference sequence). CDR3 region: CASSIFLSSNQPQHL. CDR3 bases: TGTGCCAGTAGTATATTCCTTAGCAGCAATCAGCCCCAGCATCTT.

This clonotype came up many times. V gene TRBV7-9 combines with J gene TRBJ2-3; 10 bases agree with TRBD1. This CDR3 region has 16 residues. Unmatched junction bases numbered 3, after V lost 0 bases and J lost 3 bases. Germline V gives CDR1 SEHNR, CDR2 FQNEAQ (reference sequence). DNA for the CDR3: TGTGCCAGCAGCTTAGCCGACAGGGGGCGGACAGATACGCAGTATTTT. This translates into CASSLADRGRTDTQYF.

This clonotype was found many times. The CDR3, as DNA: TGTGCCACCAGTGATATGACAGGGTACAGCACAGATACGCAGTATTTT. Translated, it gives CATSDMTGYSTDTQYF. This rearrangement joins TRBV24-1 to TRBJ2-3; the match to TRBD1 covers 7 bases. This CDR3 is built from 16 residues. Germline V gene lookup returns CDR1 KGHDR and CDR2 SFDVKD. The V gene end was trimmed by 3 bases and the J gene end by 0 bases; junction bases not matched to a gene: 5.

The sample holds many counts of this clonotype. The V gene is TRBV5-6, the J gene TRBJ2-3; TRBD1 or TRBD2 may be the D gene (5 bases each). Trimming removed 4 bases at V and 1 base at J, with 13 bases between. Germline CDR1 and CDR2: SGHDT and YYEEEE. The CDR3 runs to 15 residues. CDR3 DNA sequence: TGTGCCAGCAGCACCTGGGGGAGCGGCACAGATACGCAGTATTTT. It encodes CASSTWGSGTDTQYF.

Ten or more counts support this clonotype. V usage is TRBV10-3 and J usage is TRBJ1-6; D unclear. The CDR3 is made up of 16 amino acids. Germline V CDR1 and CDR2: ENHRY, SYGVKD. The V and J ends lost 0 bases and 10 bases respectively, with 16 bases between them. CDR3 amino acids: CAISESIAGSKSPLHF. CDR3 DNA sequence: TGTGCCATCAGTGAGTCGATCGCAGGTTCCAAATCACCCCTCCACTTT.

This clonotype was seen a few times. This may come from a read error, since a much larger clone is one base off. The chain combines TRBV11-2 with TRBJ2-7; TRBD2 is a possible D gene (7 bases). The CDR3 loop spans 13 amino acids. The germline V gene has CDR1 SGHAT and CDR2 FQNNGV. The germline V and J ends were trimmed by 5 bases and 3 bases, with 11 bases remaining between them. In nucleotides, the CDR3 is TGTGCCAGCAGCCCCGGGGGGCACTACGAGCAGTACTTC. Its protein product is CASSPGGHYEQYF.

This clonotype appeared many times. The chain joins TRBV4-1 to TRBJ1-1; D uncertain. Per germline, CDR1 MGHRA and CDR2 YSYEKL. This CDR3 has 13 residues. Deletions cut 4 bases from V and 4 bases from J, with 10 bases between. CDR3 in amino acids: CASSPAGFTEAFF. The CDR3 DNA reads as TGCGCCAGCAGCCCGGCGGGGTTCACTGAAGCTTTCTTT.

This clonotype appeared once. The CDR3 does not close with the conserved phenylalanine or tryptophan, likely indicating a read error. The chain uses TRBV2 and TRBJ2-3, with D maybe TRBD1 (5 bases). The germline V and J ends were trimmed by 1 base and 5 bases, with 7 bases remaining between them. The CDR3 sequence is 13 residues long. Germline V gene sequence: CDR1 SNHLY, CDR2 FYNNEI. The chain's CDR3 is CASSEGTRDTQYL. CDR3 DNA: TGTGCCAGCAGTGAAGGGACACGAGATACGCAGTATCTT.

This clonotype was detected many times. This rearrangement joins TRBV30 to TRBJ2-7; no clear D. This CDR3 is 13 amino acids long. V lost 3 bases and J 0 bases, leaving 9 bases between the germline ends. Germline lookup yields CDR1 GTSNPN and CDR2 SVGIG (reference sequence). The CDR3 loop is CAWRGPPSYEQYF. The CDR3 DNA sequence: TGTGCCTGGAGGGGTCCTCCCTCCTACGAGCAGTACTTC.

Points on this clonotype: It may be a read error: a sequence one base away is much more abundant. The V gene is TRBV20-1, the J gene TRBJ2-7; 14 positions match TRBD2. Germline V gene data show CDR1 as DFQATT and CDR2 as SNEGSKA (reference sequence). The CDR3 has 14 residues. The DNA for the CDR3 is TGCAGTGCTAGGGGGACTAGCGGGGGCGCCGAGCGGTACTTC. This codes for CSARGTSGGAERYF.

This clonotype was seen at least ten times. The rearrangement uses TRBV7-3 and TRBJ2-7; 7 nucleotides match TRBD1. The CDR3 spans 15 residues. Trimming took 5 bases from V and 0 from J; bases not matched to a gene: 7. Germline assignment: CDR1 SGHTA and CDR2 FQGTGA. The CDR3 DNA follows: TGTGCCAGCAGCCCGGGACAGCAAAGCTCCTACGAGCAGTACTTC. Translated: CASSPGQQSSYEQYF.

This clonotype appeared a few times. The chain links TRBV7-9 to TRBJ2-2; perhaps TRBD1 as D (6 bases). This CDR3 spans 16 amino acids. Trimming took off 4 bases at V and 4 bases at J, with 16 bases between the two ends. CDR1 SEHNR and CDR2 FQNEAQ come from the germline V gene (reference sequence). CDR3: CASSSSLGGSTGELFF. The DNA of the CDR3 is TGTGCCAGCAGCTCATCCCTTGGGGGCAGCACCGGGGAGCTGTTTTTT.

This rearrangement joins TRBV2 to TRBJ2-1, with 9 bases aligning to TRBD1. V lost 7 bases and J lost 3; bases outside the gene matches: 4. The CDR3 contains 14 residues. Germline V gene lookup returns CDR1 SNHLY and CDR2 FYNNEI. The CDR3, as DNA: TGTGCCAGCATCCCGGGACAGGGCTACAATGAGCAGTTCTTC. Its translation is CASIPGQGYNEQFF.

This clonotype has a count of ten or more. This chain joins TRBV15 and TRBJ1-1; perhaps TRBD1 as D (5 bases). CDR1 is LNHNV, CDR2 YYDKDF, per germline (reference sequence). Trimming left V 0 bases short and J 6 bases short, with 23 bases between. CDR3 length equals 18 residues. The CDR3 is CATSREYEWDSSVAEAFF. As DNA, the CDR3 is TGTGCCACCAGCAGAGAGTACGAGTGGGACTCCTCGGTGGCTGAAGCTTTCTTT.

As for this clonotype: Just one base apart from a much larger clone, this may be a read error. This sequence joins TRBV25-1 and TRBJ2-7; weak D call: TRBD1 (5 bases). From germline, CDR1 is MGHDK and CDR2 SYGVNS. V was shortened by 5 bases and J by 6 bases, with 11 bases between the two germline ends. The CDR3 spans 12 residues. The CDR3 loop reads CASSSRRAEQYF. For the CDR3, the DNA is TGTGCCAGCAGTTCCCGCAGGGCCGAGCAGTACTTC.

There are many counts of this clonotype. J is TRBJ1-4 and V is TRBV21-1. TRBV21-1 is listed as a pseudogene. The CDR3 runs 17 residues. CDR3 coding DNA: TGTGCCAGCAGTAGGGCCCCCCCCCCACCAACTAATGAAAAACTGTTTTTT. Its translation is CASSRAPPPPTNEKLFF.

At least ten counts were recorded for this clonotype. The rearrangement joins TRBV10-3 to TRBJ2-3; D unclear. The germline V gene encodes CDR1 ENHRY and CDR2 SYGVKD. The CDR3 contains 14 residues. Trimming stripped 11 bases from V and 0 bases from J, with 15 bases between. Here the CDR3 DNA reads TGTGCCTTCCCAAGTCACGGGAGCACAGATACGCAGTATTTT. Encoded protein: CAFPSHGSTDTQYF.

The chain combines TRBV12-3 or TRBV12-4 with TRBJ2-1; D may correspond to TRBD1 or TRBD2 (5 bases each). V was cut by 0 bases and J by 6 bases, with 15 bases left in between. The CDR3 is 16 amino acids. The CDR3 DNA reads TGTGCCAGCAGTTTAGCGAGGCAGGGAGTTGGCAATGAGCAGTTCTTC. This codes for CASSLARQGVGNEQFF.

This clonotype was found many times. At one boundary the junction diverges from the germline segment, which might be a read error. This chain links TRBV6-2 or TRBV6-3 with TRBJ1-5; D perhaps matches TRBD1 (5 bases). The CDR3 runs to 15 residues. Germline V gene data show CDR1 as MNHEY and CDR2 as SVGEGT. The CDR3: CARSYVGGGNQPQHF. In nucleotides, the CDR3 is TGTGCCCGCAGTTACGTCGGAGGGGGCAATCAGCCCCAGCATTTT.

This clonotype was recorded a few times. This chain links TRBV13 with TRBJ1-2; 8 bases align to TRBD1. V shed 6 bases, J shed 5 bases, and the junction held 11 bases outside the gene matches. CDR1 is PRHDT, CDR2 FYEKMQ, per germline (reference sequence). This CDR3 is built from 15 residues. CDR3 DNA sequence: TGTGCCAGCAGACGAGGACAGGGCCCCCTTTATGGCTACACCTTC. Translating it yields CASRRGQGPLYGYTF.

CDR3 residues: CSVGAGMGNEQFF. CDR3 DNA sequence: TGCAGCGTTGGGGCAGGCATGGGGAATGAGCAGTTCTTC. The rearrangement links TRBV29-1 to TRBJ2-1; D remains unclear. The CDR3 consists of 13 residues. V lost 4 bases to trimming and J lost 7 bases, with 14 bases between them. Germline V gives CDR1 SQVTM, CDR2 ANQGSEA.

This clonotype has ten or more counts. This rearrangement joins TRBV4-1 to TRBJ2-2; no firm D call. The CDR3 has 15 amino acids. From germline, CDR1 is MGHRA and CDR2 YSYEKL. The V end lost 2 bases, the J end lost 0 bases, and 7 bases lay between the germline ends. The CDR3 protein is CASSQIQTNTGELFF. CDR3 bases: TGCGCCAGCAGCCAAATTCAAACGAACACCGGGGAGCTGTTTTTT.

There are many counts of this clonotype. This chain uses TRBV7-8 with TRBJ2-7; D possibly uses TRBD1 or TRBD2 (6 bases each). Germline assignment: CDR1 SGHVS and CDR2 FQNEAQ. Trimming took 3 bases from V and 7 from J, leaving 34 bases between them. The CDR3 length is 20 residues. The CDR3 sequence: CASSFNLLGGRSRATGEQYF. The CDR3 DNA sequence: TGTGCCAGCAGCTTCAATCTTTTGGGGGGCCGCTCTCGGGCTACCGGTGAGCAGTACTTC. The whole variable domain, remainder taken from reference TRBV7-8 and TRBJ2-7, is GAGVSQSPRYKVAKRGQDVALRCDPISGHVSLFWYQQALGQGPEFLTYFQNEAQLDKSGLPSDRFFAERPEGSVSTLKIQRTQQEDSAVYLCASSFNLLGGRSRATGEQYFGPGTRLTVT.

This clonotype was recorded many times. The chain carries TRBV27 and TRBJ1-2; no definite D call. With 0 bases removed from V and 4 bases from J, the gap between germline ends came to 12 bases. The CDR3 runs 15 residues. From germline, CDR1 is MNHEY and CDR2 SMNVEV (reference sequence). The CDR3 here is CASSLSAASSYGYTF. The CDR3 nucleotides are TGTGCCAGCAGTTTATCGGCAGCATCTAGCTATGGCTACACCTTC.

The rearrangement joins TRBV6-1 to TRBJ2-7; 7 bases agree with TRBD1. Germline V gives CDR1 MNHNS, CDR2 SASEGT. Germline trimming cut 5 bases from V and 1 base from J; bases unmatched to any gene: 8. The CDR3 extends over 15 amino acids. CDR3 protein: CASSKNGTDSYEQYF. CDR3 in DNA: TGTGCCAGCAGTAAGAACGGGACAGATTCCTACGAGCAGTACTTC.

The table lists this clonotype with many counts. This chain uses TRBV4-1 with TRBJ2-7; the match to TRBD1 covers 7 bases. Germline CDR1 is MGHRA and CDR2 is YSYEKL. The ends lost 0 bases at V and 5 bases at J; junction bases unmatched: 4. CDR3 size: 14 residues. CDR3 nucleotide sequence: TGCGCCAGCAGCCAAGAGGGGACAGTCCACGAGCAGTACTTC. Its translation: CASSQEGTVHEQYF.

This clonotype was recorded at least ten times. The chain couples TRBV4-1 to TRBJ1-2; D call uncertain. Deletions cut 2 bases from V and 2 bases from J, with 9 bases between. CDR1 and CDR2 from the germline V gene are MGHRA and YSYEKL. The CDR3 is 14 amino acids. The CDR3 is CASSQMGNNYGYTF. As DNA, the CDR3 is TGCGCCAGCAGCCAAATGGGTAACAACTATGGCTACACCTTC.